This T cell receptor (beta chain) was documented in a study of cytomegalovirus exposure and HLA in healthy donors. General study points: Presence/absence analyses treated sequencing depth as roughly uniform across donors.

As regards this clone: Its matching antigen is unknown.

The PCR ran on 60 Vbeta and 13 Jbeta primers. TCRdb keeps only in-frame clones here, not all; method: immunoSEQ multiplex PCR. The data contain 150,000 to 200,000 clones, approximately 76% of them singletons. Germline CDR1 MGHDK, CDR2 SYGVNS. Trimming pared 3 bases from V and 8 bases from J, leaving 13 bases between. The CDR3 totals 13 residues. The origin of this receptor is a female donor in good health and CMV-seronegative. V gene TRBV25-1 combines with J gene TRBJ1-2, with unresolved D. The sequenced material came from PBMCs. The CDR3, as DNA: TGTGCCAGCAGTGAGCCCCGGGTTGTGGGCTACACCTTC. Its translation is CASSEPRVVGYTF.